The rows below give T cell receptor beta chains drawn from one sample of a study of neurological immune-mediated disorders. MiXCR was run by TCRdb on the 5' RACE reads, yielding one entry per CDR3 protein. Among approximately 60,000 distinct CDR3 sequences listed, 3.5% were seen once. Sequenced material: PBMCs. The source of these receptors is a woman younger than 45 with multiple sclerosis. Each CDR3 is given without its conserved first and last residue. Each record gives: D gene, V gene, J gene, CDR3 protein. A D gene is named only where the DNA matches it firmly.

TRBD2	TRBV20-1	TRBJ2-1	SARGRLAGVRNEQF
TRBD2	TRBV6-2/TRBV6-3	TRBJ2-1	ASRRLRLAGQGDEQF
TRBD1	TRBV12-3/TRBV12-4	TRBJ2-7	ASSPPGGRGEQY
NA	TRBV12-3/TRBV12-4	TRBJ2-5	ASSWAETQY
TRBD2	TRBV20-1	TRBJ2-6	SARDGTRPPNSGANVLT
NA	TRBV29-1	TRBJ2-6	SVDGDSGANVLT
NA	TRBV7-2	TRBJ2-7	ASSLTTYEQY
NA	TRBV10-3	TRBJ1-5	AISDRGGNQPQN
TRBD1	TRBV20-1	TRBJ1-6	SARDTGGSPLN
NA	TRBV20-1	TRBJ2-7	SASLASDEQY
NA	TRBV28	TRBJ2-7	ACTGRHSAYEQY
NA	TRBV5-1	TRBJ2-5	ASSSGTGRETQY
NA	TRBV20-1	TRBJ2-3	SAYHPGVAGTDTQY
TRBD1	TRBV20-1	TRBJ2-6	SARDHTPGQGILGANVLT
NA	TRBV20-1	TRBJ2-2	SARNGVGPNTGELF
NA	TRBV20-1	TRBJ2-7	SARGVQGGYEQY
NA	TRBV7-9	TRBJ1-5	ASSFDSSNQPQH
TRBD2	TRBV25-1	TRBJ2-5	ASSITSGPQETQY
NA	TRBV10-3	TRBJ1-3	AIRTTASGNTIY
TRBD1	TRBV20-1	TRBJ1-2	SARDLGAGQGSGP
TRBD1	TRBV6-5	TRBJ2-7	ASSFGQVYEQY
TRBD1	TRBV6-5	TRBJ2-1	ASSPGSGQETFEQF
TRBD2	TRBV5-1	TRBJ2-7	ASNGLGSYEQY
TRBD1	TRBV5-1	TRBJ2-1	ASSSGQGEGNEQF
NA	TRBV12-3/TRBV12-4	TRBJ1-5	ASSLDMTPNTPQH
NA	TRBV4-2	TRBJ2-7	ASSQGPYEQY
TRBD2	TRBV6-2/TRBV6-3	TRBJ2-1	ASSYGLAYNEQF
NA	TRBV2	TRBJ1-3	ASSERDRLSGNTIY
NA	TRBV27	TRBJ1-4	ASSARQTNEKLF
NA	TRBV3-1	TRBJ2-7	ASSQDESGWSSYEQY
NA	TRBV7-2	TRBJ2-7	ASSLGVPGLYEQY
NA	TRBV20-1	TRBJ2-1	SARVGSKERNEQF
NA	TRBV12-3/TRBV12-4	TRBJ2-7	ASSRGPDYEQY
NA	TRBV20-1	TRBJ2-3	SARDSPTDTQY
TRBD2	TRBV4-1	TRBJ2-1	ASSPGTSGRDEQF
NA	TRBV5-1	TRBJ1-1	ASSQSGTVNTEAF
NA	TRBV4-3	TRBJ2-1	ASSQFRDLGGGEQF
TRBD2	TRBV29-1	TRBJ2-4	SGRTSGGNIQY
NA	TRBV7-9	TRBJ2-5	ASSPLVSLETQY
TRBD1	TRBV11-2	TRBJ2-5	ASSPIRGQSQETQY
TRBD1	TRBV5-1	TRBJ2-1	ASSSPGGNEQF
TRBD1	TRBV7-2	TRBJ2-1	ASSFRQGWINEQF
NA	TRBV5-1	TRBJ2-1	ASTHVGGPIVYNEQF
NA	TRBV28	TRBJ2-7	ASSPGPSYEQY
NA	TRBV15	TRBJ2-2	ATSRDRAGELF
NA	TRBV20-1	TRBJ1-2	SARDLAGYGYT
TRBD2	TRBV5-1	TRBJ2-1	ASQTSGDRGEQF
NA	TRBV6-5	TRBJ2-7	ASSYGSTSPGEQY
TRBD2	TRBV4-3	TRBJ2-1	ASSQGTSGYNEQF
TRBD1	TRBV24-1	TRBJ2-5	ATSEGQGQTQY
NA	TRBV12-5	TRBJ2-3	ASGFGVRTDTQY
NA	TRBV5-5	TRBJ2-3	ASSLTGDTQY
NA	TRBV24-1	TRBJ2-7	ATSDFGTTGRYEQY
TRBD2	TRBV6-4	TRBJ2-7	ASSGRTSGDYEQY